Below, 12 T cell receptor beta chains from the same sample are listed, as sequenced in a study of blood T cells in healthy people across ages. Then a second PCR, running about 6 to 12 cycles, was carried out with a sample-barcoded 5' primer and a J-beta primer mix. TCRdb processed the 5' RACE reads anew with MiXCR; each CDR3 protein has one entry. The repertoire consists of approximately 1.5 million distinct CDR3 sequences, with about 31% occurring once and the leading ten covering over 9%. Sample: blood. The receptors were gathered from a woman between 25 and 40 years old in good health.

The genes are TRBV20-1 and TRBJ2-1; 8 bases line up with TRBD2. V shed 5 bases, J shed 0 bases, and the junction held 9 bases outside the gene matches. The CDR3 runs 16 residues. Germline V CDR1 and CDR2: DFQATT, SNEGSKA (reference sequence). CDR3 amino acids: CSAELGTRSSYNEQFF. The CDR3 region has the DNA TGCAGTGCTGAACTCGGGACTAGGAGCTCCTACAATGAGCAGTTCTTC.

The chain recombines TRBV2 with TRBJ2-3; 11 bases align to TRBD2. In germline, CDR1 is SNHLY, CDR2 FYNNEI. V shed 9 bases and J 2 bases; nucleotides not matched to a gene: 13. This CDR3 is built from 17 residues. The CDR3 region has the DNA TGTGCCAGGAGTAGCGGGGGGGCGAGAAAATTCACAGATACGCAGTATTTT. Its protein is CARSSGGARKFTDTQYF.

In nucleotides, the CDR3 is TGCGCCAGCAGCCAAGGGGGCGGGACTTTCTATGGCTACACCTTC. This sequence encodes CASSQGGGTFYGYTF. The chain combines TRBV4-1 with TRBJ1-2, with D tentatively TRBD1 (5 bases). The CDR3 has 15 amino acids. CDR1 and CDR2 (germline): MGHRA, YSYEKL. V lost 1 base, J lost 4 bases, and 13 bases lay in between.

This CDR3 reads CASSQGLSGGSLPEQYF. The CDR3, as DNA: TGTGCCAGCAGCCAAGGGTTGAGCGGGGGGAGTCTACCCGAGCAGTACTTC. This chain links TRBV4-2 with TRBJ2-7; 9 bases fit TRBD2. CDR1 is LGHNA, CDR2 YNFKEQ, per germline. V was pared by 1 base and J by 6 bases, with 13 bases of the junction left unmatched. CDR3 length: 17 amino acids.

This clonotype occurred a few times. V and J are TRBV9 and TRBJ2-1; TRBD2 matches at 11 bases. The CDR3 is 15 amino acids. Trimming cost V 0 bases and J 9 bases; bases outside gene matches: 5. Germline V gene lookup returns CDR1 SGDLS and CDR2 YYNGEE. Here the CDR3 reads CASSVGLAGLSEQFF. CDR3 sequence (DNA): TGTGCCAGCAGCGTAGGACTAGCGGGGCTGAGTGAGCAGTTCTTC.

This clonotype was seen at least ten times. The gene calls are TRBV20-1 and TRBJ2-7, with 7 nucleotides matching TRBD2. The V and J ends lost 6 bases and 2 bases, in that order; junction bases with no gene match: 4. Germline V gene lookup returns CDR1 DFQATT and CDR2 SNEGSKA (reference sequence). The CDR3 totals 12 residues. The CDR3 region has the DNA TGCAGTGCGACCGGGACTACCTACGAGCAGTACTTC. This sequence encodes CSATGTTYEQYF.

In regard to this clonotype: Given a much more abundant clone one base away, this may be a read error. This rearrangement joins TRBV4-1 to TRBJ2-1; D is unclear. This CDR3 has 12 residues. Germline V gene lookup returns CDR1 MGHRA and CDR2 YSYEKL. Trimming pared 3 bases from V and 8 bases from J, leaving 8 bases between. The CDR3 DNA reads TGCGCCAGCAGCCACGTTTGGGATGAGCAGTTCTTC. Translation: CASSHVWDEQFF.

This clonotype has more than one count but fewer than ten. The CDR3 loop is CSGRGGSGEQYF. The CDR3 region has the DNA TGCAGCGGACGTGGCGGGAGCGGCGAGCAGTACTTC. The chain recombines TRBV29-1 with TRBJ2-7; 7 nucleotides line up with TRBD2. CDR3 length equals 12 residues. The V gene's germline CDR1 is SQVTM and CDR2 ANQGSEA. Unmatched junction bases numbered 9, after V lost 7 bases and J lost 6 bases.

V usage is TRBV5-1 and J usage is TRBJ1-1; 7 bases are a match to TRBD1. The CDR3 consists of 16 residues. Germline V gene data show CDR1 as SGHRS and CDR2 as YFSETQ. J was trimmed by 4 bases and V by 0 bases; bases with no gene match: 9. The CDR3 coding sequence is TGCGCCAGCAGCTTGGACCCTGACAGGGTGGTCACTGAAGCTTTCTTT. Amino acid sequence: CASSLDPDRVVTEAFF.

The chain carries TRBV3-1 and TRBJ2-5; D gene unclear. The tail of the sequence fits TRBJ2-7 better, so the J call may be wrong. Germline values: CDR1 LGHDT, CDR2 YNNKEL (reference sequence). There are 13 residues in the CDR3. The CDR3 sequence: CASSQEWTYEQYF. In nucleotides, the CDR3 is TGTGCCAGCAGCCAAGAGTGGACCTACGAGCAGTACTTC.

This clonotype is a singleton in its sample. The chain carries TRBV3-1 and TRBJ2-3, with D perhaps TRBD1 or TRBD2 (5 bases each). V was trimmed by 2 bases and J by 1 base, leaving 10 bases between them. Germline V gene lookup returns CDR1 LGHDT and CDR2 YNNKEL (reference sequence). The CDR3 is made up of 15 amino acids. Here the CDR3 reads CASSQSRDGTDTQYF. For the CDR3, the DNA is TGTGCCAGCAGCCAATCCCGGGACGGCACAGATACGCAGTATTTT.

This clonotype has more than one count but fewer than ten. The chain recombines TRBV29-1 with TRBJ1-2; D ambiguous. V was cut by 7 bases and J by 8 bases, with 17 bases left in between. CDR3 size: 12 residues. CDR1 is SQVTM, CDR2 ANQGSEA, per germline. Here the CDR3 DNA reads TGCAGCGGATCGCACACCGCGGGAGGCTACACCTTC. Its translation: CSGSHTAGGYTF. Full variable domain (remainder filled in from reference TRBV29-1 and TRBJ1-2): SAVISQKPSRDICQRGTSLTIQCQVDSQVTMMFWYRQQPGQSLTLIATANQGSEATYESGFVIDKFPISRPNLTFSTLTVSNMSPEDSSIYLCSGSHTAGGYTFGSGTRLTVV.